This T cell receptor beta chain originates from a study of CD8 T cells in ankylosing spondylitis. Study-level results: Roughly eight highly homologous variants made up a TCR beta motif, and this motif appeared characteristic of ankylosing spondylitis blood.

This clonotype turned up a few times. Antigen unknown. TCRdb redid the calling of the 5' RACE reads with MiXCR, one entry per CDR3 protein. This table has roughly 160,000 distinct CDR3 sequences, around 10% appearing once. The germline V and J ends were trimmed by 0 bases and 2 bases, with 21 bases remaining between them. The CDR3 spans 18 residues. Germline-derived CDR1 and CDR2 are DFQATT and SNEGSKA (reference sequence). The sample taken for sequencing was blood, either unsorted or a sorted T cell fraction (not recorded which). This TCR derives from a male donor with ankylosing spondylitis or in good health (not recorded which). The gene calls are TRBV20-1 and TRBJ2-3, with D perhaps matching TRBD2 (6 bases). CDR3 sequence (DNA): TGCAGTGCTAGAGACCCGCGGGCGGGGTCTCCCTCCACAGATACGCAGTATTTT. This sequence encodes CSARDPRAGSPSTDTQYF.